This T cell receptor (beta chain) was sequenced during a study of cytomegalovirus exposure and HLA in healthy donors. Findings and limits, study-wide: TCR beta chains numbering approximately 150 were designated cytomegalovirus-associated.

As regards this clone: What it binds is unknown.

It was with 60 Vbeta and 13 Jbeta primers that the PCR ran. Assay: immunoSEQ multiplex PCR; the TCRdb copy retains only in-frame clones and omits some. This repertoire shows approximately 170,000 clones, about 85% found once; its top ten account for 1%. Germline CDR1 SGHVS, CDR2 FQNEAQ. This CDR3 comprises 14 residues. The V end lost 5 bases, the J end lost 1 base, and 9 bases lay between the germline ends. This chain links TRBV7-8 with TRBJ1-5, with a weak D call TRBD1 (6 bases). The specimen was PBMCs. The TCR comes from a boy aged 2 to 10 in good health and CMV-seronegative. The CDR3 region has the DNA TGTGCCAGCAGCGATACAGGGAGCAATCAGCCCCAGCATTTT. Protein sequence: CASSDTGSNQPQHF.